This entry features one T cell receptor beta chain sequence. The target antigen is unknown. The data stem from a study of shared clonotypes between healthy human individuals. Study-level findings and limits: Some clonotypes were shared by all four sorted-subset donors, while others were not shared. The non-shared ones had lower generation probabilities than the shared ones. Naive subsets generally exceeded memory subsets in estimated richness.

Assay: immunoSEQ multiplex PCR; the TCRdb copy retains only in-frame clones and omits some. The data contain more than 500,000 clones, around 95% of them singletons. From germline, CDR1 is SEHNR and CDR2 FQNEAQ (reference sequence). The CDR3 extends over 15 amino acids. Trimming removed 6 bases at V and 3 bases at J, with 18 bases between. The chain links TRBV7-9 to TRBJ2-7; tentatively, D is TRBD2 (5 bases). This sequence originates from a woman in her thirties in good health. Sequences were obtained from naive CD4+ T cells sorted from blood. The sample's subset: CD45RA+ positively selected. DNA of the CDR3: TGTGCCAGCAGACCCTCCGAAGGACTCCTCTACGAGCAGTACTTC. The encoded protein is CASRPSEGLLYEQYF.